One sample yielded the 24 T cell receptor beta chains listed below, sequenced in a study of blood T cell repertoires in COVID-19. The data were produced by immunoSEQ multiplex PCR, yet TCRdb's version contains in-frame clones alone and is incomplete. Counted here are 300,000 to 350,000 clones, approximately 89% occurring once; the ten biggest clones make up about 5%. Sequences were obtained from PBMCs or T cells enriched from blood (not recorded which). The receptor set was obtained from a man under 40 who had recovered from COVID-19.

The chain has TRBV3-1 (or the pseudogene TRBV3-2) and TRBJ2-3; D perhaps matches TRBD1 (6 bases). The germline gives CDR1 LGHDT, CDR2 YNNKEL (reference sequence). The CDR3 has 14 residues. The V and J ends lost 6 bases and 2 bases respectively, with 12 bases between them. Here the CDR3 DNA reads TGTGCCAGCAGAGAGGACAGAAACACAGATACGCAGTATTTT. Translating gives CASREDRNTDTQYF.

The rearrangement links TRBV3-1 (or the pseudogene TRBV3-2) to TRBJ2-5; 11 nucleotides align to TRBD2. The CDR3 runs 15 residues. Germline V gene lookup returns CDR1 LGHDT and CDR2 YNNKEL (reference sequence). Unmatched junction bases numbered 10, after V lost 4 bases and J lost 9 bases. CDR3 amino acids: CASSPSGGPLGAQYF. The CDR3 nucleotides are TGTGCCAGCAGCCCTAGCGGGGGGCCCTTGGGGGCCCAGTACTTC.

This chain links TRBV19 with TRBJ1-4, with a weak D call TRBD1 (6 bases). The CDR3 is made up of 13 amino acids. Trimming shortened V by 6 bases and J by 6 bases, and 11 bases separated the two germline ends. Germline V lookup: CDR1 LNHDA, CDR2 SQIVND (reference sequence). The CDR3 sequence: CASSWTAHEKLFF. For the CDR3, the DNA is TGTGCCAGTAGCTGGACAGCCCATGAAAAACTGTTTTTT.

The chain is built from TRBV28 and TRBJ2-6; 7 nucleotides agree with TRBD1. Germline values: CDR1 MDHEN, CDR2 SYDVKM. This CDR3 is built from 17 residues. Trimming took 2 bases from V and 2 from J; bases not matched to a gene: 6. The chain's CDR3 is CASSLVRGLAGANVLTF. In DNA form, the CDR3 reads TGTGCCAGCAGTTTAGTGAGGGGGCTGGCTGGGGCCAACGTCCTGACTTTC.

This clone occurred a few times. The gene calls are TRBV11-3 and TRBJ2-2, with D hard to call. The CDR3 contains 13 residues. Germline CDR1 SGHNT, CDR2 YENEEA. The ends were cut back, 5 bases at V and 3 bases at J, with 7 bases in the middle. The CDR3 DNA sequence: TGTGCCAGCAGCCCCCCCGACACCGGGGAGCTGTTTTTT. It specifies CASSPPDTGELFF.

This clone was detected a few times. The chain combines TRBV15 with TRBJ2-7; 9 bases map to TRBD1. The CDR3 has 14 amino acids. Germline V lookup: CDR1 LNHNV, CDR2 YYDKDF (reference sequence). Trimming at V came to 1 base and at J to 6 bases, leaving 4 bases not matched to a gene. The CDR3 DNA reads as TGTGCCACCAGCAGAGGAGGACAGGGGTCCGAGCAGTACTTC. Amino acids: CATSRGGQGSEQYF.

A remark on this clone: This sample includes further DNA sequences coding for the same CDR3. V gene TRBV11-2 combines with J gene TRBJ1-6; unclear D gene. CDR1 is SGHAT and CDR2 is FQNNGV in the germline V gene. There are 14 residues in the CDR3. With 2 bases removed from V and 8 bases from J, the gap between germline ends came to 10 bases. The DNA for the CDR3 is TGTGCCAGCAGCTTACTCCGGGGTGATTCACCCCTCCACTTT. It translates to CASSLLRGDSPLHF.

This clone was seen a few times. The chain employs TRBV9 and TRBJ2-2; 9 bases map to TRBD1. CDR1 and CDR2 from the germline V gene are SGDLS and YYNGEE. Trimming took 1 base from V and 5 from J; bases not matched to a gene: 6. The CDR3 extends over 16 amino acids. The chain's CDR3 is CASSVSSTGGTGELFF. CDR3 DNA sequence: TGTGCCAGCAGCGTATCTTCGACAGGGGGAACCGGGGAGCTGTTTTTT.

The rearrangement uses TRBV18 and TRBJ2-7, with TRBD1 matching over 10 bases. The V gene's germline CDR1 is KGHSH and CDR2 LQKENI. The CDR3 consists of 15 residues. V trimming: 2 bases; J trimming: 4 bases; junction bases outside the gene matches: 5. The CDR3 sequence is CASSPKGQGQYEQYF. In nucleotides, the CDR3 is TGTGCCAGCTCACCAAAGGGACAGGGGCAGTACGAGCAGTACTTC.

This rearrangement joins TRBV28 to TRBJ1-2; D not certain. V lost 6 bases and J lost 4, with 15 bases in between. CDR3 length: 14 residues. In germline, CDR1 is MDHEN, CDR2 SYDVKM. CDR3 nucleotide sequence: TGTGCCAGCAGCCTAGACCGGGGTGGCTATGGCTACACCTTC. This gives the protein CASSLDRGGYGYTF.

The chain combines TRBV28 with TRBJ2-2, with a weak D call TRBD1 (6 bases). This CDR3 is 15 amino acids long. Deletions cut 5 bases from V and 0 bases from J, with 10 bases between. CDR1 is MDHEN, CDR2 SYDVKM, per germline. The CDR3: CASSVTGTNTGELFF. CDR3 DNA sequence: TGTGCCAGCAGTGTGACAGGAACGAACACCGGGGAGCTGTTTTTT.

CDR3 nucleotide sequence: TGTGCCAGCAGCCATTGGGGAGATAGCAATCAGCCCCAGCATTTT. It translates to CASSHWGDSNQPQHF. The gene calls are TRBV3-1 (or the pseudogene TRBV3-2) and TRBJ1-5; no definite D call. Germline-derived CDR1 and CDR2 are LGHDT and YNNKEL (reference sequence). This CDR3 has 15 residues. V lost 3 bases to trimming and J lost 0 bases, with 9 bases between them.

V usage is TRBV18 and J usage is TRBJ1-4; 8 positions match TRBD1. The trim removed 6 bases at V and 0 bases at J, leaving 9 bases unmatched. The CDR3 has 17 residues. In germline, CDR1 is KGHSH, CDR2 LQKENI. CDR3 nucleotide sequence: TGTGCCAGCTCGGCGACAGGGGCCCACGCAACTAATGAAAAACTGTTTTTT. Amino acids: CASSATGAHATNEKLFF.

The V gene is TRBV6-5, the J gene TRBJ1-1, with D possibly matching TRBD1 (6 bases). The ends were cut back, 8 bases at V and 5 bases at J, with 15 bases in the middle. The length of the CDR3 is 13 residues. CDR1 is MNHEY, CDR2 SVGAGI, per germline. This CDR3 is CASEDGTGTEAFF. As DNA, the CDR3 is TGTGCCAGCGAGGATGGCACAGGGACTGAAGCTTTCTTT.

This clone was observed once. V gene TRBV29-1 combines with J gene TRBJ1-5, with TRBD1 matching 8 bases. V was pared by 2 bases and J by 2 bases, with 5 bases of the junction left unmatched. The CDR3 is made up of 15 amino acids. CDR1 is SQVTM, CDR2 ANQGSEA, per germline. The CDR3 here is CSVELGQGGNQPQHF. CDR3 nucleotide sequence: TGCAGCGTTGAACTCGGACAGGGAGGCAATCAGCCCCAGCATTTT.

The V call is TRBV21-1, the J call TRBJ1-2; the D call in the table, TRBD1, was not verified against the DNA. TRBV21-1 constitutes a pseudogene. This CDR3 region has 16 residues. CDR3 bases: TGTGCCAGCAGTACTTTGACAGGGGGACCTAACTATGGCTACACCTTC. Amino acid sequence: CASSTLTGGPNYGYTF.

The chain has TRBV5-4 and TRBJ2-7, with D perhaps TRBD2 (5 bases). CDR1 and CDR2 from the germline V gene are SGHNT and YYREEE (reference sequence). The CDR3 sequence is 15 residues long. V was trimmed by 1 base and J by 6 bases, leaving 17 bases between them. This CDR3 reads CASSLSSGSGSEQYF. Here the CDR3 DNA reads TGTGCCAGCAGCTTGAGTTCGGGATCTGGATCCGAGCAGTACTTC.

This chain uses TRBV9 with TRBJ1-5; 8 nucleotides line up with TRBD1. CDR1 and CDR2 (germline): SGDLS, YYNGEE. The CDR3 is made up of 19 amino acids. Trimming removed 0 bases from V and 2 bases from J; junction bases left unmatched: 13. The CDR3 DNA reads as TGTGCCAGCAGCGTAGAGTCCGGGACAGGTGTAGAGGGCAATCAGCCCCAGCATTTT. Protein: CASSVESGTGVEGNQPQHF.

This clone was picked up a small number of times. This sequence joins TRBV6-4 and TRBJ1-1, with 7 bases matching TRBD1. The CDR3 sequence is 13 residues long. V was clipped by 7 bases and J by 1 base; unmatched bases: 3. The germline CDR1 and CDR2 sequences are MRHNA and SNTAGT. CDR3 in amino acids: CASTEGANTEAFF. The CDR3 DNA follows: TGTGCCAGCACAGAGGGGGCGAACACTGAAGCTTTCTTT.

The rearrangement uses TRBV24-1 and TRBJ2-7; weak D call: TRBD2 (6 bases). Trimming took off 6 bases at V and 2 bases at J, with 13 bases between the two ends. The length of the CDR3 is 14 residues. Per germline, CDR1 KGHDR and CDR2 SFDVKD. CDR3 sequence: CATSSGTGPYEQYF. CDR3 DNA: TGTGCCACCAGTTCCGGGACTGGACCCTACGAGCAGTACTTC.

This clone was counted once. The rearrangement links TRBV7-6 to TRBJ1-1; D is ambiguous. Per germline, CDR1 SGHVS and CDR2 FNYEAQ. CDR3 size: 12 residues. V lost 2 bases, J lost 4 bases, and 5 bases lay in between. CDR3 coding DNA: TGTGCCAGCAGCTTACCCGGCACTGAAGCTTTCTTT. It translates to CASSLPGTEAFF.

The sample holds a few counts of this clone. The gene calls are TRBV21-1 and TRBJ2-1; no DNA check was done on the table's D call, TRBD1. TRBV21-1 is termed a pseudogene. The CDR3 has 12 amino acids. CDR3 amino acids: CASRAAYNEQFF. The CDR3, as DNA: TGTGCCAGCAGGGCAGCCTACAATGAGCAGTTCTTC.

Concerning this clone itself: Different DNA sequences within this sample yield the same CDR3. The chain carries TRBV5-1 and TRBJ2-3; D perhaps matches TRBD2 (5 bases). The V and J ends lost 0 bases and 5 bases respectively, with 10 bases between them. Germline CDR1 is SGHRS and CDR2 is YFSETQ. The CDR3 is 14 amino acids. The CDR3 region is CASSLEDSEDTQYF. CDR3 bases: TGCGCCAGCAGCTTGGAGGATAGCGAAGATACGCAGTATTTT.

The rearrangement links TRBV11-2 to TRBJ1-2, with 10 positions matching TRBD1. There are 17 residues in the CDR3. CDR1 SGHAT and CDR2 FQNNGV come from the germline V gene. The V segment lost 5 bases and the J segment 4 bases; nucleotides outside the gene matches: 13. The CDR3 nucleotides are TGTGCCAGCAGCGAGGGAGCCGGGACAGGGGACCCCTATGGCTACACCTTC. Protein product: CASSEGAGTGDPYGYTF.